The 32 T cell receptor beta chains given below trace back to one sample, sequenced in a study of T cells expressing NK-cell markers. TCRdb reworked the 5' RACE reads into one entry per CDR3 protein, no DNA. This sample's table reports about 160,000 distinct CDR3 sequences. Material: blood T cells: a sorted CD56 or NKG2C T cell subset, CD4+ or CD8+ T cells, or bulk PBMC T cells (not recorded which). These TCRs come from a man aged 18-69 years in good health.

The rearrangement joins TRBV7-9 to TRBJ2-7; TCRdb returns TRBD1, unconfirmable since there is no DNA. Germline CDR1 reads SEHNR; CDR2 reads FQNEAQ (reference sequence). This CDR3 is 13 amino acids long. The CDR3 sequence is CASNTGGPLEQYF. Variable domain in full (rest from reference TRBV7-9 and TRBJ2-7): DTGVSQNPRHKITKRGQNVTFRCDPISEHNRLYWYRQTLGQGPEFLTYFQNEAQLEKSRLLSDRFSAERPKGSFSTLEIQRTEQGDSAMYLCASNTGGPLEQYFGPGTRLTVT.

The chain carries TRBV27 and TRBJ2-3; lacking DNA, the TRBD1 call made by TCRdb goes unchecked. The CDR3 totals 15 residues. Germline CDR1 is MNHEY and CDR2 is SMNVEV (reference sequence). CDR3 region: CASSVGQGSTDTQYF.

The V call is TRBV2, the J call TRBJ2-7; without DNA, the TCRdb call of TRBD1 cannot be checked. This CDR3 spans 14 amino acids. Germline CDR1 and CDR2: SNHLY and FYNNEI. The CDR3 sequence is CASRVGQGWDEQYF.

The CDR3 sequence: CASSVTSGGAFYEQFF. The chain employs TRBV7-6 and TRBJ2-1; absent DNA, TCRdb's TRBD2 call cannot be checked. This CDR3 has 16 residues. Germline-derived CDR1 and CDR2 are SGHVS and FNYEAQ.

The CDR3 is CASSQGGQGLQETQYF. The chain recombines TRBV4-1 with TRBJ2-5; lacking DNA, the TRBD1 call made by TCRdb goes unchecked. Germline assignment: CDR1 MGHRA and CDR2 YSYEKL. The CDR3 is made up of 16 amino acids.

The chain links TRBV13 to TRBJ1-3. The CDR3 spans 15 residues. Germline assignment: CDR1 PRHDT and CDR2 FYEKMQ (reference sequence). The CDR3 sequence is CASSLIADFGNTIYF.

The chain is built from TRBV7-9 and TRBJ2-5; the TCRdb call, TRBD1, lacks DNA for checking. This CDR3 is 14 amino acids long. Germline loops: CDR1 SEHNR, CDR2 FQNEAQ (reference sequence). Here the CDR3 reads CASSGAGGSKTQYF.

CDR3 sequence reads: CASSPYRDRAGNTIYF. The V and J genes are TRBV7-2 and TRBJ1-3; the TRBD1 assignment by TCRdb is unverifiable without DNA. The CDR3 has 16 amino acids. Germline CDR1 is SGHTA and CDR2 is FQGNSA.

The V call is TRBV12-3 or TRBV12-4, the J call TRBJ1-2; TCRdb's D call, TRBD1, is unchecked because there is no DNA. The CDR3 totals 12 residues. The CDR3 loop reads CASSPGLRTYTF.

The rearrangement uses TRBV19 and TRBJ1-3. This CDR3 spans 15 amino acids. Germline V gene sequence: CDR1 LNHDA, CDR2 SQIVND (reference sequence). CDR3 protein: CASSIAAASGNTIYF.

This clonotype is classed as medium-sized by frequency. The V call is TRBV7-8, the J call TRBJ2-5; the TRBD1 assignment by TCRdb is unverifiable without DNA. The CDR3 has 14 residues. Per the germline V gene, CDR1 is SGHVS and CDR2 is FQNEAQ. The CDR3 reads CASSGLRGWETQYF.

V gene TRBV25-1 combines with J gene TRBJ1-2. Germline V gene data show CDR1 as MGHDK and CDR2 as SYGVNS. The CDR3 is 14 amino acids. The CDR3 loop is CASSASSGNYGYTF.

This chain links TRBV7-9 with TRBJ1-2. CDR1 and CDR2 (germline): SEHNR, FQNEAQ (reference sequence). The CDR3 has 16 residues. The chain's CDR3 is CASSLGGSAGSYGYTF.

The chain joins TRBV28 to TRBJ2-7; TCRdb names TRBD2, which stays unverified in the absence of DNA. Germline V gene data show CDR1 as MDHEN and CDR2 as SYDVKM. This CDR3 comprises 15 residues. CDR3 sequence: CASSLRGSGNYEQYF.

V usage is TRBV2 and J usage is TRBJ1-5. This CDR3 is 13 amino acids long. Germline values: CDR1 SNHLY, CDR2 FYNNEI. The CDR3 loop is CASSEGNNQPQHF.

This chain connects TRBV5-4 to TRBJ2-3; TCRdb picks TRBD1, but there is no DNA to check that call. The germline gives CDR1 SGHNT, CDR2 YYREEE (reference sequence). The CDR3 covers 16 residues. CDR3 protein: CASSLGGQGAKDTQYF.

The rearrangement links TRBV7-9 to TRBJ1-6; the D call from TCRdb, TRBD1, cannot be confirmed without DNA. Per germline, CDR1 SEHNR and CDR2 FQNEAQ (reference sequence). This CDR3 spans 14 amino acids. The chain's CDR3 is CASSGTGYNSPLHF.

V is TRBV7-9 and J is TRBJ2-1; TCRdb's D call of TRBD1 is untestable without DNA. The CDR3 is made up of 12 amino acids. Germline CDR1 and CDR2: SEHNR and FQNEAQ (reference sequence). The CDR3 loop is CAATTGTYEQFF.

The chain combines TRBV6-6 with TRBJ2-5; TCRdb selects TRBD1, and the lack of DNA leaves this call unchecked. Germline V gene data show CDR1 as MNHNY and CDR2 as SVGAGI (reference sequence). The CDR3 is made up of 11 amino acids. CDR3 protein: CASMGGQTQYF.

The V and J genes are TRBV23-1 and TRBJ2-5; TCRdb lists TRBD1, though no DNA is available to test this call. TRBV23-1 is treated as an ORF (open reading frame) with a function not yet certain. This CDR3 comprises 15 residues. The CDR3 here is CASSQSGGPQETQYF.

The J gene is TRBJ2-3, the V gene TRBV4-2; TCRdb names TRBD1, which stays unverified in the absence of DNA. This CDR3 region has 16 residues. Germline CDR1 reads LGHNA; CDR2 reads YNFKEQ. The CDR3 loop is CASSQDWRGARDTQYF.

This chain links TRBV7-6 with TRBJ2-6; TCRdb reports TRBD1, a call that lacks DNA to check it against. CDR1 SGHVS and CDR2 FNYEAQ come from the germline V gene. The CDR3 runs to 18 residues. CDR3 region: CASSLLGAATGGANVLTF.

The CDR3 reads CASSFGGGYVRVSTDTQYF. V gene TRBV5-6 combines with J gene TRBJ2-3; TCRdb lists TRBD2, though no DNA is available to test this call. CDR3 size: 19 residues. Per the germline V gene, CDR1 is SGHDT and CDR2 is YYEEEE.

V usage is TRBV20-1 and J usage is TRBJ1-1; TCRdb gives TRBD1 as the D gene, but with no DNA this cannot be confirmed. CDR3 size: 15 residues. Germline CDR1 and CDR2: DFQATT and SNEGSKA (reference sequence). The CDR3 region is CSAWMNRQLSTEAFF.

The rearrangement uses TRBV5-6 and TRBJ1-3. This CDR3 has 14 residues. Germline values: CDR1 SGHDT, CDR2 YYEEEE. The CDR3 reads CASSYFPSGNTIYF. Full variable domain (rest looked up from reference TRBV5-6 and TRBJ1-3): DAGVTQSPTHLIKTRGQQVTLRCSPKSGHDTVSWYQQALGQGPQFIFQYYEEEERQRGNFPDRFSGHQFPNYSSELNVNALLLGDSALYLCASSYFPSGNTIYFGEGSWLTVV.

The J gene is TRBJ2-7, the V gene TRBV7-9. The CDR3 totals 13 residues. Looked up from germline, CDR1 is SEHNR and CDR2 is FQNEAQ (reference sequence). This CDR3 reads CASTLGLSYEQYF.

The chain joins TRBV2 to TRBJ2-1; the TRBD2 assignment by TCRdb is unverifiable without DNA. Germline CDR1 is SNHLY and CDR2 is FYNNEI. CDR3 length: 15 residues. CDR3 amino acids: CASSEGASGLDEQFF. Complete variable domain (other parts from reference TRBV2 and TRBJ2-1): EPEVTQTPSHQVTQMGQEVILRCVPISNHLYFYWYRQILGQKVEFLVSFYNNEISEKSEIFDDQFSVERPDGSNFTLKIRSTKLEDSAMYFCASSEGASGLDEQFFGPGTRLTVL.

The chain carries TRBV27 and TRBJ1-5. The CDR3 has 13 amino acids. Germline V CDR1 and CDR2: MNHEY, SMNVEV (reference sequence). This CDR3 is CASSLSSNQPQHF.

V is TRBV2 and J is TRBJ2-7; TCRdb lists TRBD1, though no DNA is available to test this call. The germline V gene has CDR1 SNHLY and CDR2 FYNNEI. The CDR3 runs 15 residues. CDR3 in amino acids: CASSEARGQRGEQYF. Together with reference TRBV2 and TRBJ2-7, the CDR3 gives the full variable domain: EPEVTQTPSHQVTQMGQEVILRCVPISNHLYFYWYRQILGQKVEFLVSFYNNEISEKSEIFDDQFSVERPDGSNFTLKIRSTKLEDSAMYFCASSEARGQRGEQYFGPGTRLTVT.

This chain uses TRBV11-1 with TRBJ2-7. Germline loops: CDR1 SGHAT, CDR2 FQDESV (reference sequence). The CDR3 contains 15 residues. This CDR3 is CASSSAWTDTYEQYF.

The chain is built from TRBV20-1 and TRBJ2-3. The germline CDR1 and CDR2 sequences are DFQATT and SNEGSKA (reference sequence). The CDR3 totals 16 residues. CDR3: CSARDRRILSTDTQYF.

CDR3 loop: CASSLLGQGNEKLFF. The chain couples TRBV12-3 or TRBV12-4 to TRBJ1-4; no DNA is available, so the TRBD1 call from TCRdb remains unchecked. The length of the CDR3 is 15 residues.